A selection of T cell receptor beta chains follows, all from one sample in a study of T cell repertoires in cytomegalovirus infection. No cognate antigen is known for these TCRs. Each CDR3 protein is one row after TCRdb ran MiXCR on the reads. The table includes approximately 140,000 distinct CDR3 sequences, 20% to 30% detected once. What was sequenced was PBMCs, sequenced either directly or after in vitro stimulation (not recorded which). The receptors here all came from a human donor in good health (CMV status not recorded). Some clones in this sample may be carry-over from other donors' samples. CDR3s include the opening cysteine and the closing phenylalanine or tryptophan.

v_gene: TRBV24-1
CDR3aa: CATSVGETQYF

v_gene: TRBV11-3
CDR3aa: CASSRVGSYPYPTGTEAFF

v_gene: TRBV6-1
CDR3aa: CASSDPALAGPTGELFF

v_gene: TRBV15
CDR3aa: CATSTRQKDLHSGNTIYF

v_gene: TRBV20-1
CDR3aa: CSARGTQETQYF

v_gene: TRBV5-1
CDR3aa: CASSGGGLAGAAGNEQFF

v_gene: TRBV30
CDR3aa: CASSTTNTGELFF

v_gene: TRBV6-1
CDR3aa: CASTSTGPHQPQHF

v_gene: TRBV6-6
CDR3aa: CASSYIGGEQYF

v_gene: TRBV27
CDR3aa: CASSSRLVEDTQYF

v_gene: TRBV4-1
CDR3aa: CASSQDTGGNGNEKLFF

v_gene: TRBV7-9
CDR3aa: CASSLFEGTEAFF

v_gene: TRBV7-2
CDR3aa: CASSFEGLRGNQPQHF